This T cell receptor beta chain appears in the sequencing data of a study of CD8+ T cells in alopecia areata. Sequencing used cDNA as its template, made by extracting RNA and reverse transcribing it. Data came from immunoSEQ multiplex PCR; TCRdb stores just in-frame clones and leaves some out. The data contain 180,000 or so clones, 40% to 55% of them singletons. Whole-study findings and limits: In scalp and blood, many expanded lesional clones persisted during tofacitinib. Tofacitinib delivered significant drops in scalp clonality and in expanded CD8+ clones among the top 100.

Germline CDR1 SGHDT, CDR2 YYEEEE. Trimming shortened V by 0 bases and J by 5 bases, and 8 bases separated the two germline ends. The CDR3 consists of 13 residues. On this clone itself: The antigen remains unidentified.

Treatment here: oral pan-JAK inhibitor, 5-10 mg twice daily. This receptor was obtained from a human donor with alopecia areata. The sample in question was CD8+ T cells sorted from blood, obtained at approximately week 52, from a patient treated with tofacitinib. V usage is TRBV5-6 and J usage is TRBJ2-5, with a possible D match to TRBD2 (5 bases). The CDR3 sequence: CASSLEGGETQYF. The CDR3, as DNA: TGTGCCAGCAGCTTGGAAGGAGGTGAGACCCAGTACTTC.